One sample yielded the 9 T cell receptor beta chains listed below, sequenced in a study of blood T cell repertoires in COVID-19. Sequenced by immunoSEQ multiplex PCR; TCRdb stores in-frame clones only, minus some. Altogether approximately 230,000 clones are present, 86% being singletons, with the ten largest covering 15% to 18%. The source material was PBMCs or T cells enriched from blood (not recorded which). These TCRs come from a man between 18 and 29 years old who had recovered from COVID-19.

The gene calls are TRBV28 and TRBJ1-4; a possible D gene is TRBD1 (5 bases). The CDR3 is made up of 14 amino acids. V gave up 6 bases and J gave up 8 bases, with 16 bases separating them. Germline-derived CDR1 and CDR2 are MDHEN and SYDVKM. The CDR3 region has the DNA TGTGCCAGCAGCTCGGTGGGGGGATGGGAAAAACTGTTTTTT. Translating it yields CASSSVGGWEKLFF.

The chain uses TRBV4-1 and TRBJ1-1, with TRBD1 matching over 7 bases. This CDR3 contains 15 residues. Unmatched junction bases numbered 10, after V lost 1 base and J lost 8 bases. Germline values: CDR1 MGHRA, CDR2 YSYEKL. CDR3 in amino acids: CASSQGSGGTAEAFF. In DNA form, the CDR3 reads TGCGCCAGCAGCCAAGGGAGTGGAGGGACAGCCGAAGCTTTCTTT.

The chain joins TRBV14 to TRBJ2-7; 7 bases match TRBD1. This CDR3 is 14 amino acids long. Germline V gene sequence: CDR1 SGHDN, CDR2 FVKESK. The V gene end was trimmed by 1 base and the J gene end by 7 bases; junction bases not matched to a gene: 7. CDR3 in amino acids: CASSQVQGWEEQYF. In nucleotides, the CDR3 is TGTGCCAGCAGCCAAGTACAGGGGTGGGAGGAGCAGTACTTC.

The V gene is TRBV18, the J gene TRBJ1-4; no clear D. Trimming shortened V by 3 bases and J by 0 bases, and 8 bases separated the two germline ends. Germline CDR1 reads KGHSH; CDR2 reads LQKENI. The CDR3 totals 15 residues. CDR3 residues: CASSPLEATNEKLFF. The CDR3 DNA reads TGTGCCAGCTCACCTCTAGAAGCAACTAATGAAAAACTGTTTTTT.

The CDR3 loop is CASTSQGSGQPQHF. CDR3 DNA sequence: TGTGCCAGTACCTCACAGGGTTCCGGACAGCCCCAGCATTTT. The V and J genes are TRBV19 and TRBJ1-5; tentative D call: TRBD1 (6 bases). Trimming cost V 7 bases and J 7 bases, with 17 bases left between them. The CDR3 extends over 14 amino acids. Germline V gives CDR1 LNHDA, CDR2 SQIVND (reference sequence).

The V gene is TRBV30, the J gene TRBJ1-5; D remains unclear. Germline V lookup: CDR1 GTSNPN, CDR2 SVGIG (reference sequence). Trimming pared 0 bases from V and 4 bases from J, leaving 16 bases between. This CDR3 is 16 amino acids long. CDR3 in DNA: TGTGCCTGGAGTGTAAGAGGGAATTCGGGTAATCAGCCCCAGCATTTT. This sequence encodes CAWSVRGNSGNQPQHF.

This clone is a singleton in its sample. This chain uses TRBV14 with TRBJ1-1; TRBD1 matches 7 bases. CDR1 is SGHDN, CDR2 FVKESK, per germline. Trimming removed 0 bases from V and 6 bases from J; junction bases left unmatched: 4. The CDR3 is 14 residues long. The CDR3 coding sequence is TGTGCCAGCAGCCAAGACAGGGGGGTTTCTGAAGCTTTCTTT. Residues: CASSQDRGVSEAFF.

The rearrangement joins TRBV9 to TRBJ1-1; TRBD1 aligns across 8 bases. The CDR3 totals 16 residues. V was clipped by 2 bases and J by 6 bases; unmatched bases: 12. Germline CDR1 and CDR2: SGDLS and YYNGEE. CDR3 sequence: CASSVDYRGTLAEAFF. CDR3 sequence (DNA): TGTGCCAGCAGCGTGGATTACAGGGGGACTCTGGCTGAAGCTTTCTTT.

The CDR3 here is CASSSRQPGGQPQHF. The CDR3 DNA reads TGTGCCAGCAGTTCTCGACAGCCCGGGGGGCAGCCCCAGCATTTT. The chain joins TRBV6-5 to TRBJ1-5; the D gene is possibly TRBD1 (5 bases). The germline V gene encodes CDR1 MNHEY and CDR2 SVGAGI. This CDR3 comprises 15 residues. Trimming took off 4 bases at V and 7 bases at J, with 17 bases between the two ends.